The 5 T cell receptor beta chains presented below share a single source sample, sequenced in a study of blood T cell repertoires in COVID-19 (TCRdb year 2020). Libraries were prepared through the immunoSEQ multiplex PCR assay. TCRdb mirrors the immuneACCESS table, restricted to in-frame sequences. Some clones are absent from its copies; in checked studies, under half trace to an unresolved V gene, and the reason for the others is unknown. This sample is represented by 150,000 to 200,000 clones; about 80% of them were singletons. The top ten clones comprise about 8.4% of the sample. Sequenced sample: peripheral blood. These receptors were obtained from an older woman with acute or convalescent COVID-19.

The rearrangement uses TRBV28 and TRBJ1-2, with D uncertain. The V end was cut by 2 bases, the J end by 4 bases, with 14 bases between. The germline gives CDR1 MDHEN, CDR2 SYDVKM. The length of the CDR3 is 15 residues. CDR3 sequence (DNA): TGTGCCAGCAGTTTACGTGCGGGGTGGGGCTATGGCTACACCTTC. Residues: CASSLRAGWGYGYTF.

This chain joins TRBV19 and TRBJ2-3; possible D gene TRBD1, 5 bases. Deletions cut 6 bases from V and 3 bases from J, with 10 bases between. This CDR3 has 13 residues. Germline CDR1 is LNHDA and CDR2 is SQIVND (reference sequence). The CDR3 DNA follows: TGTGCCAGTAGGCAGGGATGGACAGATACGCAGTATTTT. Translation: CASRQGWTDTQYF.

This clone came up once. The chain has TRBV15 and TRBJ1-5; TRBD1 aligns across 10 bases. V was clipped by 0 bases and J by 1 base; unmatched bases: 9. The germline gives CDR1 LNHNV, CDR2 YYDKDF (reference sequence). The CDR3 loop spans 19 amino acids. The CDR3 loop reads CATSRDTWTGGESNQPQHF. The DNA of the CDR3 is TGTGCCACCAGCAGAGACACCTGGACAGGGGGAGAGAGCAATCAGCCCCAGCATTTT.

The chain recombines TRBV28 with TRBJ2-7; TRBD2 agrees at 7 bases. Germline CDR1 and CDR2: MDHEN and SYDVKM. This CDR3 has 14 residues. V was pared by 7 bases and J by 4 bases, with 10 bases of the junction left unmatched. In nucleotides, the CDR3 is TGTGCCAGCACTGGCGGGAGACTAGTATACGAGCAGTACTTC. This sequence encodes CASTGGRLVYEQYF.

The CDR3 reads CASSSSPDVNTEAFF. For the CDR3, the DNA is TGTGCCAGCAGTTCTAGCCCGGACGTGAACACTGAAGCTTTCTTT. The V gene is TRBV27, the J gene TRBJ1-1; D is ambiguous. V was pared by 4 bases and J by 0 bases, with 12 bases between. The length of the CDR3 is 15 residues. Germline CDR1 and CDR2: MNHEY and SMNVEV (reference sequence).